This T cell receptor beta chain was documented in a study of PD-1 blockade in classical Hodgkin lymphoma. Study conclusions and caveats: Those starting nivolumab under 1 year post-ASCT were excluded.

Every one of the patients relapsed after autologous stem cell transplantation (brentuximab vedotin exposure was variable). Measured with immunoSEQ multiplex PCR; TCRdb has only the in-frame clones, and not every one. This table holds 20,000 to 30,000 clones, over 65% found once. As concerns this clone: What it binds is not known.

The sequenced sample was peripheral blood mononuclear cells (PBMCs), obtained before the second cycle of nivolumab. The origin of this receptor is a human donor with classical Hodgkin lymphoma.

This chain's CDR3 is CASSPSDLAANYGYTF. DNA for the CDR3: TGTGCCAGCAGTCCTTCCGATTTGGCAGCTAACTATGGCTACACCTTC. The chain carries TRBV6-9 and TRBJ1-2; no reliable D call. Germline assignment: CDR1 MNHGY and CDR2 SVAAGI. V lost 5 bases, J lost 0 bases, and 16 bases lay in between. This CDR3 is built from 16 residues.